Detailed here is one T cell receptor beta chain. Its specificity is unknown. This entry is derived from a study of beta chain features in type 1 diabetes. The study, taken as a whole, reports: Compared with healthy donors, patients appeared to share more similar naive, central memory and regulatory TCRB repertoires. Moderate yet significant TCRB CDR3 shortening was seen in Type 1 diabetes patients in all four CD4+ subsets.

Isolated RNA was reverse transcribed in full, so expressed TCRB transcripts were sequenced. The assay was immunoSEQ multiplex PCR, and TCRdb's table has in-frame clones only and misses some. The sample lists 300,000 to 350,000 clones, 6.5% to 10% occurring once. Via the markers CD45RO/CCR7/CD25/CD127/CD95/CD27, stem cell-like memory, regulatory, central memory and naive CD4+ cells were sorted. The germline CDR1 and CDR2 sequences are LNHDA and SQIVND (reference sequence). This CDR3 comprises 13 residues. J lost 10 bases, V lost 7 bases, and 11 bases had no gene match. Sequencing input: central memory CD4+ T cells from blood. This chain joins TRBV19 and TRBJ1-1; TRBD1 aligns across 8 bases. The sequence was collected from a young woman in good health. Written as DNA, the CDR3 is TGTGCCAGTAACACTGGACAGGGTGGTCGAGCTTTCTTT. This codes for CASNTGQGGRAFF.